Here is one T cell receptor beta chain with its context. These data belong to a study of cytomegalovirus exposure and HLA in healthy donors. The PCR employed 60 Vbeta primers together with 13 Jbeta primers. Sequencing used immunoSEQ multiplex PCR; TCRdb keeps in-frame clones, though not all of them. The sample includes 140,000 to 150,000 clones, approximately 63% of them seen just once. CDR1 LNHNV and CDR2 YYDKDF come from the germline V gene (reference sequence). Unmatched junction bases numbered 5, after V lost 0 bases and J lost 10 bases. CDR3 length: 13 amino acids. The sequenced sample consisted of PBMCs. The rearrangement joins TRBV15 to TRBJ2-7; 8 bases match TRBD1. The origin of this receptor is a woman aged 55-69 years in good health and CMV-seropositive. CDR3 in DNA: TGTGCCACCAGCAGAGAGCAGGGGGCGCCCCAGTACTTC. This codes for CATSREQGAPQYF.